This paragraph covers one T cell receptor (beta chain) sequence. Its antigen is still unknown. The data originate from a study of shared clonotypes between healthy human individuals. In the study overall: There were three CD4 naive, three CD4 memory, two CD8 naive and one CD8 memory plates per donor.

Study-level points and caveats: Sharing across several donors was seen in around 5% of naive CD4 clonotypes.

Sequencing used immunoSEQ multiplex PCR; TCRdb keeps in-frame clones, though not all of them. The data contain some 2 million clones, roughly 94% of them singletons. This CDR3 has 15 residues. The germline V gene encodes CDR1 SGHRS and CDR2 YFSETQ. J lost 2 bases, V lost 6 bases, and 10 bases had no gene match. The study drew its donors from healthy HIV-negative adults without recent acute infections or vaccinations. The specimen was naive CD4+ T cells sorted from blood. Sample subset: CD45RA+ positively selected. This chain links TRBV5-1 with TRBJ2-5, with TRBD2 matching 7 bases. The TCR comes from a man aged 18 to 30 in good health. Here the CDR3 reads CASKRGGTGQETQYF. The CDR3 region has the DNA TGCGCCAGCAAGCGGGGCGGGACCGGACAAGAGACCCAGTACTTC.